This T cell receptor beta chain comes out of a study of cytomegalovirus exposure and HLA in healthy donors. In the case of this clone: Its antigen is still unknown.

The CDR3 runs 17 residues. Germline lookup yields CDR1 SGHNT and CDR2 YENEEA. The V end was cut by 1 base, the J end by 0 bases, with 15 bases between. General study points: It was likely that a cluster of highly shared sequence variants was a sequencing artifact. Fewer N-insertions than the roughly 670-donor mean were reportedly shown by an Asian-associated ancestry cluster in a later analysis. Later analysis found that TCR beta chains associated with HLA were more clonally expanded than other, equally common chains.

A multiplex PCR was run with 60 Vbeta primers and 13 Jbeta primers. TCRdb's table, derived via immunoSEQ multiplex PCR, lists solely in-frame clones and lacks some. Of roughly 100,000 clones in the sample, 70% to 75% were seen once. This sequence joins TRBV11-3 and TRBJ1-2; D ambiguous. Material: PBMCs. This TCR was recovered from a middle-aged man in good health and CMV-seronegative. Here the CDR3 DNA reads TGTGCCAGCAGCTTAGTGCGGGGTGAGGGAGCTAACTATGGCTACACCTTC. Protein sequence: CASSLVRGEGANYGYTF.